The clone carrying this T cell receptor beta chain was recorded a few times. What it recognizes is unknown. This CDR3 spans 14 amino acids. The V segment lost 5 bases and the J segment 5 bases; nucleotides outside the gene matches: 5. Germline assignment: CDR1 MDHEN and CDR2 SYDVKM. The data belong to a study of T cell responses to AZD1222 COVID-19 vaccine. Study overall: Recipients boosted at about 4 weeks or about 12 weeks are pooled. General observations from the study: Clonal diversity was possibly underestimated, and the donors were mostly white British, with more females. Nearly half of the spike-specific TCRs reportedly recognize variant regions that carry no mutations.

TCRdb's copy holds only in-frame clones and misses some; the assay was immunoSEQ multiplex PCR. The repertoire holds about 120,000 clones, with about 90% as singletons. The receptor was isolated from an adult in good health. The specimen comprised peripheral blood, sampled on day 0 of AZD1222 vaccination. This chain joins TRBV28 and TRBJ2-4; 8 bases map to TRBD1. The CDR3, as DNA: TGTGCCAGCAGTAACAGGGGGGTTCAAAACATTCAGTACTTC. Translation: CASSNRGVQNIQYF.